This TCR beta chain is from a study of identifying expanded T cells in peripheral blood (dated by TCRdb to about 2019). In terms of the full investigation: Separate aliquots of the same genomic DNA pool were sequenced to produce technical replicates, and four replicates were compared in pairs.

The immunoSEQ Assay, which relies on bias-controlled multiplex PCR amplification of genomic DNA, was used to profile TCRbeta CDR3 regions. The authors processed their data as follows. The absolute abundance of each unique TCRbeta CDR3 region was quantified after sequences were collapsed and filtered. Differential abundance was tested with a binomial (Fisher-equivalent) model and with a beta-binomial model adding time-dependent variance fitted from healthy donors. Any clone with fewer than 5 combined templates was excluded, and a clone was called differentially abundant if its Benjamini-Hochberg FDR was below 0.01. Beta-binomial variance was modeled as a function of total template count across the two samples using the form v = (b*log(k)+a)^2. TCRdb's version of the immuneACCESS table is confined to in-frame rearrangements and falls short of the full clone set. An unresolved V gene accounts for under half of the shortfall where checked; the remainder is of unknown origin. That table furnishes V, J and clone size, whereas the DNA furnished D and trimming. Here the sample has tens of thousands of clones; 89% occur a single time. Around 2.7% of the sample rests with the top ten.

The junction carries 15 bases between V and J, which are trimmed by 4 bases and 5 bases respectively. Inclusive of the bounding cysteine and phenylalanine, the CDR3 is 15 residues long. Kept here is only the CDR3 DNA, which spans 45 bases and is read in frame from base 1. The germline V gene gives CDR1 as WSHSY and CDR2 as SAAADI. Details on this clone: Its antigen is still unknown. No clone much larger than this one lies a single base away; base qualities are absent.

No immune events, such as infections, were documented for the healthy donors during the collection period. Time-dependent variance in a beta-binomial model of T-cell clone differential abundance was calibrated using healthy-donor blood repertoires as a training cohort. The training cohort comprised some 10 healthy donors, 3 female and 7 male. The donors were between about 29 and 65 years old, with an average age of about 45 years. Whole blood was collected from each healthy donor at three time points spaced approximately 2 weeks apart and obtained from a commercial supplier. For immunosequencing, genomic DNA was extracted from whole blood that had not been sorted. The paper as a whole reports these results and caveats: It was expected by the authors that biological variance in healthy repertoires might increase further over much longer intervals, such as months to years. Approximately 1.1 differentially abundant clones were flagged by the binomial model between technical replicates, whereas about 15 and 19 were flagged over around two weeks and four weeks, respectively. Variance in clone template counts between approximately two-week samples significantly increased with total template count across all healthy donors. Across all healthy-donor time intervals, the beta-binomial model significantly lowered both the number of clones called differentially abundant and the false-positive rate.

The sample was blood. The chain is encoded by TRBV10-2 joined to TRBJ1-5; tentative D gene TRBD1, with 6 bases matching. This TCR was recovered from a person aged 18 to 75 in good health. The DNA sequence is as follows: TGCGCCAGCAGTGGTGGAGGGGGAGGACATCAGCCCCAGCATTTT. Translation gives CASSGGGGGHQPQHF.